This T cell receptor beta chain appears in the sequencing data of a study of identifying expanded T cells in peripheral blood. The study, taken as a whole, reports: Across healthy donors, higher total template counts meant significantly greater roughly two-week count variance.

In regard to this clone: Its antigen remains unidentified. At one boundary the junction diverges from the germline segment, which might be a read error.

Using immunoSEQ multiplex PCR, the repertoire was profiled, and TCRdb retains in-frame clones only, with some absent. The table includes under 120,000 clones, around 89% detected once. Germline CDR1 and CDR2: SGHTA and FQGNSA. The CDR3 has 15 residues. The genes are TRBV7-2 and TRBJ2-2; the match to TRBD2 covers 14 bases. The sequence was collected from a person aged 18-70 years in good health. Sequencing was performed on blood. The CDR3 spells CASSPPVTSGGGLFF. DNA of the CDR3: TGTGCCAGCAGTCCCCCCGTGACTAGCGGGGGGGGGCTGTTTTTT.